This TCR beta chain stems from a study of blood T cell repertoires in COVID-19. Looking at the study overall: T cells, B-cell-depleted T cells, or PBMCs provided the cDNA or gDNA that served as material.

Per the original methods: Estimated nucleated cell counts came from reference gene primer amplification. Assay used: immunoSEQ multiplex PCR; TCRdb lists only in-frame clones, some missing. V, J and clone size derive from that table, while D and trimming were established from the DNA sequence. The sample has about 100,000 clones; roughly 85% are singletons. The ends lost 1 base at V and 3 bases at J; junction bases unmatched: 6. The germline V gene encodes CDR1 SGHNT and CDR2 YYREEE (reference sequence). This CDR3 has 15 amino acids. This clone was seen a single time. Sequencing was done on a sample of peripheral blood. V gene TRBV5-4 combines with J gene TRBJ1-1, with 7 bases identical to TRBD1. This TCR was recovered from an older man with active or convalescent COVID-19. This CDR3 is CASSLRPGGDTEAFF. The CDR3, as DNA: TGTGCCAGCAGCTTGCGGCCAGGGGGAGACACTGAAGCTTTCTTT.